This TCR beta chain was found in a study of monozygotic twins with inflammatory bowel disease. The CDR3 is 13 amino acids. Germline CDR1 reads SQVTM; CDR2 reads ANQGSEA. Findings of the study overall: TCRbeta inverse Simpson diversity was decreased in IBD patients versus healthy co-twins.

TCRalpha along with TCRbeta cDNA was subjected to two nested PCRs lasting 16 and 9 cycles. TCRdb reanalyzed the 5' RACE reads and collapses them to one entry per CDR3 protein, without DNA. Its listing shows approximately 160,000 distinct CDR3 sequences. As for this clonotype: The antigen remains unidentified.

The genes are TRBV29-1 and TRBJ1-6; TCRdb outputs TRBD1, but without DNA this stays unchecked. The clonotype originates from a human donor with ulcerative colitis or Crohn's disease, or a healthy co-twin of an affected twin (not recorded which). Sequences were obtained from blood. The CDR3 region is CSVEGGGNSPLHF.